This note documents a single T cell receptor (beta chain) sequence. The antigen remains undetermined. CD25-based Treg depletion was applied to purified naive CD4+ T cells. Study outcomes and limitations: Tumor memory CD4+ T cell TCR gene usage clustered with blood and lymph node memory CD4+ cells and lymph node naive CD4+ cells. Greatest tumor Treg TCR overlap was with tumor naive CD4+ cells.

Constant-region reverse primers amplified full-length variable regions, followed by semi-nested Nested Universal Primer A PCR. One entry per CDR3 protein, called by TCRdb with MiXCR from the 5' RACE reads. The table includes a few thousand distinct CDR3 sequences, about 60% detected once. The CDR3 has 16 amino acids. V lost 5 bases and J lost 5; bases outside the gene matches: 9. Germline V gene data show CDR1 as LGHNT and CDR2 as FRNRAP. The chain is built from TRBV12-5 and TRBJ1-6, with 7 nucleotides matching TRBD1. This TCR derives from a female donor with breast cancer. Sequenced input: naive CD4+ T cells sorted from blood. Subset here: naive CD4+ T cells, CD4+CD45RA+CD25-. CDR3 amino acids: CASGPEMTGNNSPLHF. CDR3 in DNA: TGTGCTAGTGGTCCGGAGATGACAGGGAATAATTCACCCCTCCACTTT. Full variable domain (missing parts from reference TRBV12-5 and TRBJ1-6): DARVTQTPRHKVTEMGQEVTMRCQPILGHNTVFWYRQTMMQGLELLAYFRNRAPLDDSGMPKDRFSAEMPDATLATLKIQPSEPRDSAVYFCASGPEMTGNNSPLHFGNGTRLTVT.